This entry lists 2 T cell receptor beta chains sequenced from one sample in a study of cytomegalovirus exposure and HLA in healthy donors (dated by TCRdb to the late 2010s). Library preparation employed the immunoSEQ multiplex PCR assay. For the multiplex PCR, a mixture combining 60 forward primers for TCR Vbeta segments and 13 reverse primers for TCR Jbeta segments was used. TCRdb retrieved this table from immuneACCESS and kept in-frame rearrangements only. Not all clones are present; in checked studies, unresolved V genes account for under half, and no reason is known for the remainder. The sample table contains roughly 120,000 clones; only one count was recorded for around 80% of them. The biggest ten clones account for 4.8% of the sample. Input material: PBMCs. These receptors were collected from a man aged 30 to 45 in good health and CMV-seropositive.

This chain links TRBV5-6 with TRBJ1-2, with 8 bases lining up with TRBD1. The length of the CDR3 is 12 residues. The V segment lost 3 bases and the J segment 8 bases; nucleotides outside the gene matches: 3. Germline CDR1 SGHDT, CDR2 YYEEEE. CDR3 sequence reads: CASSSRGHGYTF. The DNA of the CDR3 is TGTGCCAGCAGCTCCAGGGGGCACGGCTACACCTTC.

This CDR3 reads CASSLGLPGQGSYNEQFF. In DNA, the CDR3 is TGTGCCAGCAGCTTGGGTCTTCCGGGACAGGGCTCCTACAATGAGCAGTTCTTC. This chain uses TRBV5-4 with TRBJ2-1; 9 bases line up with TRBD1. The CDR3 is 18 amino acids. Germline loops: CDR1 SGHNT, CDR2 YYREEE (reference sequence). V shed 0 bases and J 0 bases; nucleotides not matched to a gene: 7.